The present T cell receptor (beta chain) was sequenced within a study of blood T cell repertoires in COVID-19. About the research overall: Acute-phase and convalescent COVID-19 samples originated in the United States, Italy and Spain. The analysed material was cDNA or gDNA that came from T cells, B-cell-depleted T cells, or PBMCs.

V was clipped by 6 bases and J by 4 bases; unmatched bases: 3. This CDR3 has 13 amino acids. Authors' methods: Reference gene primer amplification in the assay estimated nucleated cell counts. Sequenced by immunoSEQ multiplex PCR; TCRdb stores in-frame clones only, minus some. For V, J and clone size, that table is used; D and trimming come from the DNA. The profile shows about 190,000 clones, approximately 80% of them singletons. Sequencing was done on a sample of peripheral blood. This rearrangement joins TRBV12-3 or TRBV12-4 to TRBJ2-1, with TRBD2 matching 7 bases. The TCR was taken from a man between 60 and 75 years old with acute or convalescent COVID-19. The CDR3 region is CASSPLAYNEQFF. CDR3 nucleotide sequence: TGTGCCAGCAGCCCACTAGCGTACAATGAGCAGTTCTTC.